The sequence of this T cell receptor beta chain was determined in a study of identifying expanded T cells in peripheral blood. TCRdb's copy holds only in-frame clones and misses some; the assay was immunoSEQ multiplex PCR. The table records tens of thousands of clones, approximately 91% of them present only once. Looked up from germline, CDR1 is KGHSH and CDR2 is LQKENI. CDR3 length: 18 residues. J was trimmed by 1 base and V by 4 bases; bases with no gene match: 14. This TCR derives from a person aged 18-70 years in good health. The material sequenced was blood. This chain uses TRBV18 with TRBJ1-2; 8 bases are a match to TRBD1. The CDR3 spells CASSLGDRQSRLNYGYTF. CDR3 nucleotides: TGTGCCAGCTCACTAGGGGACAGGCAGTCAAGACTTAACTATGGCTACACCTTC.